The 13 T cell receptor beta chains below come from one sample, sequenced in a study of blood T cell repertoires in COVID-19. TCRdb's table, derived via immunoSEQ multiplex PCR, lists solely in-frame clones and lacks some. The repertoire holds 99,000 or so clones, with approximately 72% as singletons. Sequencing was done on a sample of peripheral blood. These receptors were collected from a woman in her seventies with acute or convalescent COVID-19.

Worth noting for this clone: This could be a read error, since a much larger clone is one nucleotide away. The chain carries TRBV5-1 and TRBJ2-7; 8 bases match TRBD2. The CDR3 is 16 residues long. CDR1 and CDR2 from the germline V gene are SGHRS and YFSETQ. CDR3 nucleotide sequence: TGCCCCAGCTTGCGCCGTCGGGGGGGCCGGGGGGGGCAGCAGTACTTC. Amino acid sequence: CPSLRRRGGRGGQQYF.

The table lists this clone with a few counts. Additional DNA sequences in this sample encode the identical CDR3. V usage is TRBV5-1 and J usage is TRBJ2-7; 8 nucleotides align to TRBD2. V lost 10 bases, J lost 7 bases, and 22 bases stayed unmatched. CDR1 and CDR2 (germline): SGHRS, YFSETQ. The CDR3 sequence is 16 residues long. The DNA for the CDR3 is TGCGCCTGTTTGAGCCGTGGGGGGGGCCGGGGGGGGGAGCAGTACTTC. This codes for CACLSRGGGRGGEQYF.

This clone has a handful of counts. The rearrangement uses TRBV29-1 and TRBJ1-2, with 9 nucleotides matching TRBD1. The CDR3 contains 14 residues. With V trimmed by 6 bases and J by 6 bases, 11 bases remained unmatched. Germline CDR1 is SQVTM and CDR2 is ANQGSEA. The CDR3, as DNA: TGCAGCGTGCCCCGGGACAGGGCTTCCGATGGCTACACCTTC. The encoded protein is CSVPRDRASDGYTF.

The chain employs TRBV7-8 and TRBJ1-4; a possible D gene is TRBD1 (5 bases). Trimming removed 0 bases from V and 8 bases from J, with 7 bases in between. From germline, CDR1 is SGHVS and CDR2 FQNEAQ. CDR3 length: 13 residues. The CDR3 reads CASSLAKGEKLFF. The CDR3 DNA is TGTGCCAGCAGCTTAGCGAAGGGGGAAAAACTGTTTTTT.

The chain uses TRBV7-9 and TRBJ2-5; 8 bases align to TRBD1. The CDR3 extends over 15 amino acids. Per germline, CDR1 SEHNR and CDR2 FQNEAQ (reference sequence). V shed 5 bases, J shed 1 base, and the junction held 6 bases outside the gene matches. CDR3 DNA: TGTGCCAGCAGCCACCGCAGGGGGCTCCAAGAGACCCAGTACTTC. Protein: CASSHRRGLQETQYF.

This clone was counted a single time. The gene calls are TRBV9 and TRBJ1-6; D ambiguous. From germline, CDR1 is SGDLS and CDR2 YYNGEE. The CDR3 is 15 amino acids. Trimming took off 0 bases at V and 7 bases at J, with 11 bases between the two ends. Written as DNA, the CDR3 is TGTGCCAGCAGCGTAGATGCAGCGATAAATTCACCCCTCCACTTT. Amino acid sequence: CASSVDAAINSPLHF.

This chain links TRBV13 with TRBJ2-1; D remains ambiguous. V gave up 2 bases and J gave up 1 base, with 9 bases separating them. The length of the CDR3 is 15 residues. The germline gives CDR1 PRHDT, CDR2 FYEKMQ (reference sequence). The CDR3 protein is CASSLPHGSYNEQFF. In DNA, the CDR3 is TGTGCCAGCAGCTTACCCCACGGGTCCTACAATGAGCAGTTCTTC.

The chain uses TRBV11-2 and TRBJ2-7; D call uncertain. V lost 0 bases, J lost 0 bases, and 15 bases lay in between. The germline CDR1 and CDR2 sequences are SGHAT and FQNNGV. This CDR3 is 17 amino acids long. The CDR3 sequence: CASSLDLAVRSSYEQYF. DNA for the CDR3: TGTGCCAGCAGCTTAGATTTGGCAGTTAGGAGCTCCTACGAGCAGTACTTC.

The CDR3 region is CASTLAAETQYF. In DNA, the CDR3 is TGTGCCAGCACCTTAGCGGCGGAGACCCAGTACTTC. The rearrangement joins TRBV5-6 to TRBJ2-5; perhaps TRBD2 as D (6 bases). Trimming left V 6 bases short and J 5 bases short, with 11 bases between. Germline V gives CDR1 SGHDT, CDR2 YYEEEE. The CDR3 is 12 amino acids.

The chain employs TRBV24-1 and TRBJ2-1; a weak D match, TRBD2 (7 bases). The CDR3 sequence is 16 residues long. The ends were cut back, 0 bases at V and 2 bases at J, with 10 bases in the middle. CDR1 and CDR2 (germline): KGHDR, SFDVKD. The CDR3 DNA sequence: TGTGCCACCAGTGATTTGCGGGGGGACACCTACAATGAGCAGTTCTTC. This encodes CATSDLRGDTYNEQFF.

J is TRBJ1-6 and V is TRBV5-4; a possible D gene is TRBD1 (6 bases). The germline V and J ends were trimmed by 3 bases and 4 bases, with 11 bases remaining between them. This CDR3 comprises 15 residues. Germline V gene sequence: CDR1 SGHNT, CDR2 YYREEE (reference sequence). This CDR3 is CASSSAGDYNSPLHF. As DNA, the CDR3 is TGTGCCAGCAGCTCGGCAGGGGATTATAATTCACCCCTCCACTTT.

Remarks on this clone: Other nucleotide sequences in the sample specify the same CDR3. The rearrangement links TRBV28 to TRBJ2-7; D is uncertain. This CDR3 has 13 amino acids. The V gene's germline CDR1 is MDHEN and CDR2 SYDVKM. The V gene lost 1 base and the J gene lost 0 bases, with 4 bases spanning the gap. CDR3 amino acids: CASSLSSSYEQYF. Here the CDR3 DNA reads TGTGCCAGCAGTTTATCTTCCTCCTACGAGCAGTACTTC.

The CDR3 DNA is TGTGCCAGCAGCCAGGGGGGCAGGGGGGACACAGATACGCAGTATTTT. Translation gives CASSQGGRGDTDTQYF. The gene calls are TRBV4-2 and TRBJ2-3; D might be TRBD1 (7 bases). The V gene's germline CDR1 is LGHNA and CDR2 YNFKEQ. CDR3 size: 16 residues. The germline V and J ends were trimmed by 3 bases and 2 bases, with 15 bases remaining between them.